Listed below are T cell receptor beta chains from one sample, sequenced in a study of blood T cell repertoires in COVID-19. Some clones are missing from TCRdb's copy, which holds only in-frame ones; the method was immunoSEQ multiplex PCR. Altogether about 130,000 clones are present, just under 85% being singletons, with the ten largest covering about 13%. Sequencing was done on a sample of peripheral blood. The receptors were gathered from a human donor in a cohort sampled during active COVID-19. The CDR3 runs from the conserved cysteine through the conserved F or W. Fields, in order: J gene, CDR3 length, D gene, V gene, clone size, CDR3 DNA, CDR3 protein. A D gene is named only where the DNA matches it firmly. Expanded clones get a size class; other rows say once, few or many, or leave the size out.

>TRBJ1-3|19|TRBD1|TRBV7-7|.
TGTGCCAGGGACACACCGACAGGGGGCGCCTTTCCGGCTGGAAACACCATATATTTT
CARDTPTGGAFPAGNTIYF
>TRBJ2-3|13|.|TRBV10-3|.
TGTGCCACTCGGGGATCTAGCACAGATACGCAGTATTTT
CATRGSSTDTQYF
>TRBJ2-7|13|.|TRBV28|.
TGTGCCAGCACCCAGGGTACGGTCTACGAGCAGTACTTC
CASTQGTVYEQYF
>TRBJ1-4|15|.|TRBV6-5|.
TGTGCCAGCAGTCAAAACAGGGTTGCTAATGAAAAACTGTTTTTT
CASSQNRVANEKLFF
>TRBJ1-3|14|.|TRBV4-1|once
TGCGCCAGCAGGTCAGGGGCGTCTGGAAACACCATATATTTT
CASRSGASGNTIYF
>TRBJ2-3|17|TRBD2|TRBV9|.
TGTGCCAGCAGCGTAAGATCTAGCGGGGGGACAACAGATACGCAGTATTTT
CASSVRSSGGTTDTQYF
>TRBJ1-4|15|TRBD1|TRBV6-1|.
TGTGCCAGCAGTGAACGTCAGGGGGTGAATGAAAAACTGTTTTTT
CASSERQGVNEKLFF
>TRBJ1-5|14|.|TRBV28|.
TGTGCCAGCAGTTTCGGAGGAGGGGATCAGCCCCAGCATTTT
CASSFGGGDQPQHF
>TRBJ2-7|15|TRBD2|TRBV5-6|.
TGTGCCAGCTCTAACTTAGCGGGGGGCACCTACGAGCAGTACTTC
CASSNLAGGTYEQYF
>TRBJ2-3|16|TRBD1|TRBV15|.
TGTGCCACCAGCACCGAACGGACAGGGGGCGTAGATACGCAGTATTTT
CATSTERTGGVDTQYF
>TRBJ2-6|19|TRBD2|TRBV27|few
TGTGCCAGCAGCTCTCCGGGACTAGCGCCCGGGGCTGGGGCCAACGTCCTGACTTTC
CASSSPGLAPGAGANVLTF
>TRBJ1-1|16|.|TRBV4-1|.
TGCGCCAGCAGCCCCGTAGGACAGTACATGAACACTGAAGCTTTCTTT
CASSPVGQYMNTEAFF
>TRBJ1-1|14|TRBD1|TRBV7-9|.
TGTGCCGCGCCCCCCTCCGGGACAGGATATGAAGCTTTCTTT
CAAPPSGTGYEAFF
>TRBJ1-4|13|.|TRBV3-1/TRBV3-2|once
TGTGCCAGCAGCCGGGACATTAATGAAAAACTGTTTTTT
CASSRDINEKLFF
>TRBJ2-2|15|TRBD1|TRBV14|.
TGTGCCAGCAGCAGATGGACAGGGCGCACCGGGGAGCTGTTTTTT
CASSRWTGRTGELFF
>TRBJ2-5|14|.|TRBV4-1|.
TGCGCCAGCAGCCAAGTATTGTCGCAAGAGACCCAGTACTTC
CASSQVLSQETQYF
>TRBJ1-6|15|TRBD1|TRBV7-9|.
TGTGCCAGCAGCTCACAGGGGGCGATTACTTCACCCCTCCACTTT
CASSSQGAITSPLHF
>TRBJ2-3|18|.|TRBV11-2|.
TGTGCCAGCAGCTTAGATACCTCCGGGACGAGGGGGACAGATACGCAGTATTTT
CASSLDTSGTRGTDTQYF
>TRBJ1-2|11|.|TRBV29-1|.
TGCAGCGTTAGGTTAGGAGATGGCTACACCTTC
CSVRLGDGYTF
>TRBJ2-5|16|.|TRBV28|once
TGTGCCAGCAGTGACGGGGACAAACGGTACCAAGAGACCCAGTACTTC
CASSDGDKRYQETQYF
>TRBJ2-2|18|TRBD2|TRBV7-8|.
TGTGCCAGCAACGAAGAACCTAGAGCGGGGGGGTACACCGGGGAGCTGTTTTTT
CASNEEPRAGGYTGELFF
>TRBJ1-2|15|TRBD1|TRBV6-5|.
TGTGCCAGCAGCCTCGGTAGGTCGGTGGACAGGGGCTACACCTTC
CASSLGRSVDRGYTF
>TRBJ1-5|15|.|TRBV6-2/TRBV6-3|.
TGTGCCAGCAGTCACAGATTTTATAGCAATCAGCCCCAGCATTTT
CASSHRFYSNQPQHF
>TRBJ2-3|17|TRBD2|TRBV6-6|.
TGTGCCAGCAGTCCCACTCCGGGTAGCGGGGGAGCTTATACGCAGTATTTT
CASSPTPGSGGAYTQYF
>TRBJ1-5|14|TRBD1|TRBV11-2|.
TGTGCCAGCAGCTCAACAGGGGGTCTCCAGCCCCAGCATTTT
CASSSTGGLQPQHF
>TRBJ1-5|15|.|TRBV5-5|.
TGTGCCAGCAGCCTGGATCCAGGGGACAATCAGCCCCAGCATTTT
CASSLDPGDNQPQHF
>TRBJ2-2|14|.|TRBV19|.
TGTGCCAGTAGTACGCTACAGTCGACCGGGGAGCTGTTTTTT
CASSTLQSTGELFF
>TRBJ2-7|14|TRBD2|TRBV6-5|.
TGTGCCAGCAGTTACTCCGGGACTAGGAACGAGCAGTACTTC
CASSYSGTRNEQYF
>TRBJ1-2|15|.|TRBV2|few
TGTGCCAGCAGCATCGCGGGCCCCCTTGGCTATGGCTACACCTTC
CASSIAGPLGYGYTF
>TRBJ1-2|18|.|TRBV19|.
TGTGCCAGTAGTATAGATTTAATCGGCGGGCTGGGGTTCAACGGCTACACCTTC
CASSIDLIGGLGFNGYTF
>TRBJ2-1|15|.|TRBV11-2|.
TGTGCCAGCAGTCAAGGGGGTTTCATTACAAATGAGCAGTTCTTC
CASSQGGFITNEQFF
>TRBJ2-5|15|TRBD2|TRBV7-9|few
TGTGCCAGCAGCTTACTAGCGGGGGTAGAAGAGACCCAGTACTTC
CASSLLAGVEETQYF
>TRBJ1-1|16|.|TRBV6-5|.
TGTGCCAGCAGTTACGGTATCGGGGTCCGGAACACTGAAGCTTTCTTT
CASSYGIGVRNTEAFF
>TRBJ2-1|14|.|TRBV7-3|.
TGTGCCAGCAGCTTAAGGGGGCTTGAAAATGAGCAGTTCTTC
CASSLRGLENEQFF
>TRBJ2-7|14|TRBD2|TRBV5-5|.
TGTGCCAGCAGCTTGGGGGGACTAGCCTACGAGCAGTACTTC
CASSLGGLAYEQYF
>TRBJ1-2|16|.|TRBV2|.
TGTGCCAGCAGTGAAGGACTCTTCCCGGGGGGTTATGGCTACACCTTC
CASSEGLFPGGYGYTF
>TRBJ2-4|15|.|TRBV24-1|.
TGTGCCACCAGTCATCCGAGACTACTAAAAAACATTCAGTACTTC
CATSHPRLLKNIQYF
>TRBJ2-4|17|.|TRBV6-1|.
TGTGCCAGCAGTGAAGCGTCAAGGGGAATTGCCAAAAACATTCAGTACTTC
CASSEASRGIAKNIQYF
>TRBJ2-1|14|TRBD2|TRBV27|many
TGTGCCAGCAGACCTAGCGGAGTCTACAATGAGCAGTTCTTC
CASRPSGVYNEQFF
>TRBJ2-3|16|.|TRBV5-1|.
TGCGCCAGCAGCCGGAGGCCTAGCGATAGCACAGATACGCAGTATTTT
CASSRRPSDSTDTQYF
>TRBJ2-7|14|TRBD1|TRBV7-2|few
TGTGCCAGCAGCTTGGGGCCGGGACAGGGGGATCGGTACTTC
CASSLGPGQGDRYF
>TRBJ1-2|11|.|TRBV30|.
TGTGCCTGGTCTACAGGTCTTTTGTACACCTTC
CAWSTGLLYTF
>TRBJ1-1|14|.|TRBV6-6|.
TGTGCCAGCAGTTACTCTGGGTCGCGGACTGAAGCTTTCTTT
CASSYSGSRTEAFF
>TRBJ1-2|15|TRBD1|TRBV10-1|few
TGCGCCAGCAGCAGCCGGGACAGATCTAACTATGGCTACACCTTC
CASSSRDRSNYGYTF
>TRBJ2-4|14|TRBD1|TRBV19|.
TGTGCCAGTAGTCAAAGGACAGGGGGAAACATTCAGTACTTC
CASSQRTGGNIQYF
>TRBJ1-4|14|TRBD1|TRBV3-1/TRBV3-2|.
TGTGCCAGCAGCCACAGGGGGCGCGATGAAAAACTGTTTTTT
CASSHRGRDEKLFF
>TRBJ2-3|19|TRBD2|TRBV3-1/TRBV3-2|once
TGTGCCAGCAGCCAAAAATTGGTCGGAGCGGGGGGCGGCACAGATACGCAGTATTTT
CASSQKLVGAGGGTDTQYF
>TRBJ2-7|14|.|TRBV6-5|.
TGTGCCAGCACCGCAGGAATACGGTCCTACGAGCAGTACTTC
CASTAGIRSYEQYF
>TRBJ2-3|15|.|TRBV19|.
TGTGCCAGTAGTATAATAACAGGGAACACAGATACGCAGTATTTT
CASSIITGNTDTQYF
>TRBJ1-1|14|TRBD1|TRBV19|.
TGTGCCAGTAGTATGTTCACAGGGGACACTGAAGCTTTCTTT
CASSMFTGDTEAFF
>TRBJ2-7|12|.|TRBV5-1|many
TGCGCCAGCAGCCAAACTCCCTTCGAGCAGTACTTC
CASSQTPFEQYF
>TRBJ2-7|13|TRBD1|TRBV25-1|.
TGTGCCAGCAGGGCAGGGGGCCCTACGAGGCAGTACTTC
CASRAGGPTRQYF
>TRBJ2-1|15|.|TRBV4-1|.
TGCGCCAGCAGCCTCCCCGGGGGAGCTTACAATGAGCAGTTCTTC
CASSLPGGAYNEQFF
>TRBJ1-2|15|.|TRBV9|.
TGTGCCAGCAGCGTAGAAGGGACTAGGACGTATGGCTACACCTTC
CASSVEGTRTYGYTF
>TRBJ2-7|15|.|TRBV16|few
TGTGCCAGCAGCCAATTCTTACCGGGAATCCACGAGCAGTACTTC
CASSQFLPGIHEQYF
>TRBJ2-1|16|TRBD1|TRBV11-2|.
TGTGCCAGCAGCTTTGACCGGGACAGGGCGGGGAATGAGCAGTTCTTC
CASSFDRDRAGNEQFF
>TRBJ1-2|15|.|TRBV19|.
TGTGCCAGTAGCCGGGGGTTCAGGAATACGCGCAGCTACACCTTC
CASSRGFRNTRSYTF
>TRBJ1-4|14|.|TRBV7-9|.
TGTGCCAGCAGCTTCGAACAGGAATTTGAAAAACTGTTTTTT
CASSFEQEFEKLFF
>TRBJ2-2|16|.|TRBV20-1|few
TGCAGTGCTAGTTTGGCGGGGAGAACTAGTACCGGGGAGCTGTTTTTT
CSASLAGRTSTGELFF
>TRBJ1-2|14|.|TRBV7-9|.
TGTGCCAGCAACGATGCCTCTCGGGACTATGGCTACACCTTC
CASNDASRDYGYTF